This T cell receptor beta chain was recorded in a study of T cells in Graves' hyperthyroidism and ophthalmopathy. RNA transcripts served as the template for amplifying TCR beta CDR3 regions. Carried out on the TCR CDR3, a first-round RT-PCR used the HTBI primer set. Using its own MiXCR run on the multiplex PCR reads, TCRdb lists one record per CDR3 protein. In the table there are about 560,000 distinct CDR3 sequences, 15% to 18% of which are singletons. Between the trimmed V and J ends, which lost 9 bases and 2 bases, there was a span of 12 bases. This CDR3 has 13 residues. Per the germline V gene, CDR1 is KGHDR and CDR2 is SFDVKD. This clonotype was picked up many times.

Source material: blood. V usage is TRBV24-1 and J usage is TRBJ1-1; D may be TRBD1 (5 bases). This receptor was obtained from a young woman with Graves' hyperthyroidism. CDR3 DNA: TGTGCCACCCGTGGGACGGAAAACACTGAAGCTTTCTTT. It is translated as CATRGTENTEAFF.